This T cell receptor beta chain emerged from a study of T-cell reconstitution after alpha-beta-depleted transplantation in children. There are many counts of this clonotype. Antigen: not known. Notes on the study in general: Several patients had high TCRbeta diversity at day 60; it came from surviving recipient T cells and thymic progenitors.

Library preparation (for TCRbeta) was performed with unique molecular identifiers. TCRdb ran MiXCR on the PCR reads and lists one entry per CDR3 protein. The sample gives about 200,000 distinct CDR3 sequences, about 8.7% of which show up once; less than 40% is in the top ten. The sequence derives from a male patient aged 2 to 9 who had a stem cell transplant for acute myeloid leukemia, so the T cells may come from the graft donor. Material: PBMCs, mostly from graft donor cells, obtained 360 days after TCRalphabeta/CD19-depleted stem cell transplant.

The CDR3 spells CSVQRLAGDTQYF. As DNA, the CDR3 is TGCAGCGTACAGAGGTTGGCCGGAGATACGCAGTATTTT. J is TRBJ2-3 and V is TRBV29-1; D is undetermined. CDR3 length equals 13 residues. The germline gives CDR1 SQVTM, CDR2 ANQGSEA. V was shortened by 6 bases and J by 5 bases, with 15 bases between the two germline ends.